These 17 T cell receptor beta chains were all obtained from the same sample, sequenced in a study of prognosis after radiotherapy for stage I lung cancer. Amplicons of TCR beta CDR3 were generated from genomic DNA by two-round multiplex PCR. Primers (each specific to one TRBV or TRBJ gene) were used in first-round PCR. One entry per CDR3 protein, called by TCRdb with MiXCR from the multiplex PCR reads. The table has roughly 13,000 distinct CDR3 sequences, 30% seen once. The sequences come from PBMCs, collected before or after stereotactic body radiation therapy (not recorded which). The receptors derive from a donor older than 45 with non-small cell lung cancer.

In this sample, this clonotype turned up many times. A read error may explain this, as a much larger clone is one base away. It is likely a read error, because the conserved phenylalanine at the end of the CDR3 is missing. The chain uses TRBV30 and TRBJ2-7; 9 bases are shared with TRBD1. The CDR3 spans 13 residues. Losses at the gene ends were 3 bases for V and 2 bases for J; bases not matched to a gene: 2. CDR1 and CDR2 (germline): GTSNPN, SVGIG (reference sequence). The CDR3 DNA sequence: TGTGCCTGGAGAGGGACAGGGACCTACGAGCAGTACCTC. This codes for CAWRGTGTYEQYL.

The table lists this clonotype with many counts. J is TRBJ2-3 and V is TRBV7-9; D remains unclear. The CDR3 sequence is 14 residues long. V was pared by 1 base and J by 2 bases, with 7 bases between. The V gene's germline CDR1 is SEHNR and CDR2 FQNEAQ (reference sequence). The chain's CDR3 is CASSLDPYTDTQYF. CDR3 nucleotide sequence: TGTGCCAGCAGCTTAGACCCGTACACAGATACGCAGTATTTT.

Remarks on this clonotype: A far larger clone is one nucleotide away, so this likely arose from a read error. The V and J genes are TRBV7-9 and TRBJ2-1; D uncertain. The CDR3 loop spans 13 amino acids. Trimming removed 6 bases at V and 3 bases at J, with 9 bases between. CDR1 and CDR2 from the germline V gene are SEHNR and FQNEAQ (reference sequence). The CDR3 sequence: CASSTYNYNEQFF. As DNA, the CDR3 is TGTGCCAGCAGTACATACAACTACAATGAGCAGTTCTTC.

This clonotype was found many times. This CDR3 reads CASRRRGQPRNGYTF. In DNA, the CDR3 is TGTGCCAGCAGAAGACGGGGACAGCCCCGGAATGGCTACACCTTC. The V gene is TRBV28, the J gene TRBJ1-2, with 7 nucleotides matching TRBD1. V lost 6 bases to trimming and J lost 6 bases; unmatched junction nucleotides: 13. CDR1 is MDHEN, CDR2 SYDVKM, per germline. This CDR3 region has 15 residues.

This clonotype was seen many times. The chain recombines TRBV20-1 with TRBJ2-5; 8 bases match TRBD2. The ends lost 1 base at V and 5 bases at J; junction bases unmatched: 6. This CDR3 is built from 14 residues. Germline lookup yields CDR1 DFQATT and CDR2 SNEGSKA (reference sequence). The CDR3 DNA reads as TGCAGTGCTAGAGTCGCGGGGGGCGGGGAGACCCAGTACTTC. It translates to CSARVAGGGETQYF.

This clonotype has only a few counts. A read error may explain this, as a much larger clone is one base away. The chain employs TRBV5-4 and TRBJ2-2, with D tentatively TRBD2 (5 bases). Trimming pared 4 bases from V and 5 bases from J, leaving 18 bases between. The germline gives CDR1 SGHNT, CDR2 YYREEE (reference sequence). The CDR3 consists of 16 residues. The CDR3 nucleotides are TGTGCCAGCAGCCGGGCTAGCAGGATAATGACCGGGGAGCTGTTTTTT. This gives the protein CASSRASRIMTGELFF.

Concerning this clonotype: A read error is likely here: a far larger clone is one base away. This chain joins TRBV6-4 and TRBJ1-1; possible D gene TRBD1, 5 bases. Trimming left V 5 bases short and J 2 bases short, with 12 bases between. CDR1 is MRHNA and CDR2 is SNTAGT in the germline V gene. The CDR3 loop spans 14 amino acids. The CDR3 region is CASSRGGPNTEAFF. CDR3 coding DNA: TGTGCCAGCAGTCGGGGCGGGCCTAACACTGAAGCTTTCTTT.

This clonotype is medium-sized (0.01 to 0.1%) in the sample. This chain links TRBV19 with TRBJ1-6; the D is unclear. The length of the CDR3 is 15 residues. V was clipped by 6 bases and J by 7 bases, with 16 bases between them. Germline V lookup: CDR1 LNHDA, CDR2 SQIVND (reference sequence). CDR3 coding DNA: TGTGCCAGTAGCCGAGGACGGACCGACAATTCACCCCTCCACTTT. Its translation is CASSRGRTDNSPLHF.

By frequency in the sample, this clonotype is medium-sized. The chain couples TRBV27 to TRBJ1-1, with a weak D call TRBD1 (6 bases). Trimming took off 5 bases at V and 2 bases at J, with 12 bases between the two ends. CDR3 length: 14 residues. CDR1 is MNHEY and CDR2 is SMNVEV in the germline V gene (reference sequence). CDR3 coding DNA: TGTGCCAGCAGTACTCGACAGGAAAACACTGAAGCTTTCTTT. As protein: CASSTRQENTEAFF.

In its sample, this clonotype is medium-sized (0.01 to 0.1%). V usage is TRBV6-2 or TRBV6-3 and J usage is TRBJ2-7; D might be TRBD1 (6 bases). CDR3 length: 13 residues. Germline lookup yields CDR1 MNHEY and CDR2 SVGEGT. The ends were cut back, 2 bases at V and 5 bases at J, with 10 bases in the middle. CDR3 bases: TGTGCCAGCAGTTACCAGGGGATCCACGAGCAGTACTTC. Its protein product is CASSYQGIHEQYF.

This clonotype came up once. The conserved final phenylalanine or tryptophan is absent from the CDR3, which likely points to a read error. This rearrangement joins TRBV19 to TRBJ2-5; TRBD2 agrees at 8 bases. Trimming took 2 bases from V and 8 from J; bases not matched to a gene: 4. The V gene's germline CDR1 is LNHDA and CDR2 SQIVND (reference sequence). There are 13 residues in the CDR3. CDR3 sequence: CASSINSGETQYL. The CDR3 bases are TGTGCCAGTAGTATAAATAGCGGGGAAACCCAGTACTTG.

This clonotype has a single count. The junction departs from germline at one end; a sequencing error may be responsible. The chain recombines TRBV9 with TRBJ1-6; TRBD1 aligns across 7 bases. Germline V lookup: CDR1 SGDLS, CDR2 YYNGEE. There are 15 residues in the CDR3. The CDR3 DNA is TGTGCCAGCAGCGTAGGAGGGGGACAGAATTCGCCCCTCCACTTT. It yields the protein CASSVGGGQNSPLHF.

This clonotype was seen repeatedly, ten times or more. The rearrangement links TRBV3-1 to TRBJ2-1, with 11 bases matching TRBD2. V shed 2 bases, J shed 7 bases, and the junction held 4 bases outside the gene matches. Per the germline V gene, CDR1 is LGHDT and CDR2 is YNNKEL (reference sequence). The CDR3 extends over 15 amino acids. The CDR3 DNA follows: TGTGCCAGCAGCCAAACTAGCGGGAGAGCAAATGAGCAGTTCTTC. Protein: CASSQTSGRANEQFF.

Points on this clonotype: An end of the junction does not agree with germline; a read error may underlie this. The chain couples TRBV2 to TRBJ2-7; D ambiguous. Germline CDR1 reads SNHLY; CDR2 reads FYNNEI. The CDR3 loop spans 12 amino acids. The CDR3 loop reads CASSESRYEQYF. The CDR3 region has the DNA TGTGCCAGCAGTGAATCCAGGTACGAGCAATACTTC.

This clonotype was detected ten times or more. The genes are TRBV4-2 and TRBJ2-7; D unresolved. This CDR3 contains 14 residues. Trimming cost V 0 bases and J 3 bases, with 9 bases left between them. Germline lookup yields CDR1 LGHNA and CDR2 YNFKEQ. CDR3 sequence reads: CASSQDRKVYEQYF. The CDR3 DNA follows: TGTGCCAGCAGCCAAGATCGTAAAGTCTACGAGCAGTACTTC.

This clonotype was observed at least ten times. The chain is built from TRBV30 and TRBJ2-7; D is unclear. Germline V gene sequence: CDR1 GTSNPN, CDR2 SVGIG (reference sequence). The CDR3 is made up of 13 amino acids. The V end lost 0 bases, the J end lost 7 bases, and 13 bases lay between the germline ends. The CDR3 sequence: CAWSVLIGMEQYF. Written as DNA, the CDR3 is TGTGCCTGGAGTGTTCTAATAGGTATGGAGCAGTACTTC.

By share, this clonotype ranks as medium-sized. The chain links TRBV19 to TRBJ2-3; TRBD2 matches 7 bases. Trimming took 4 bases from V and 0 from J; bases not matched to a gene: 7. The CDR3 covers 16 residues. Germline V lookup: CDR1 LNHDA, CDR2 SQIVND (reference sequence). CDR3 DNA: TGTGCCAGTAGTAGGGGAGGGGTCGAAAGCACAGATACGCAGTATTTT. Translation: CASSRGGVESTDTQYF.